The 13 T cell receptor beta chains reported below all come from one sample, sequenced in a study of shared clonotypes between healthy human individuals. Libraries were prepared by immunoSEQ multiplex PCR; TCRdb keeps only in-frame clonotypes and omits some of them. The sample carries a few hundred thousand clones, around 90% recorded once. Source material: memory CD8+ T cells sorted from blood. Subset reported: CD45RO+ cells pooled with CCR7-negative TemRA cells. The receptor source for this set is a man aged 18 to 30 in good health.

CDR3 region: CASSPRESGELFF. Here the CDR3 DNA reads TGTGCCAGCAGCCCGAGGGAGTCGGGGGAGCTGTTTTTT. The chain employs TRBV6-5 and TRBJ2-2, with D maybe TRBD2 (5 bases). Germline-derived CDR1 and CDR2 are MNHEY and SVGAGI. This CDR3 region has 13 residues. V lost 6 bases and J lost 8, with 13 bases in between.

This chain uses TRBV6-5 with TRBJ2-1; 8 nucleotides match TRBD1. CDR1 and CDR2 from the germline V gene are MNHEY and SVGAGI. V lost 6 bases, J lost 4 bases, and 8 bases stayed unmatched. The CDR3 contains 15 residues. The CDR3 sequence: CASRATGEAYNEQFF. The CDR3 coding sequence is TGTGCCAGCAGGGCGACAGGGGAGGCGTACAATGAGCAGTTCTTC.

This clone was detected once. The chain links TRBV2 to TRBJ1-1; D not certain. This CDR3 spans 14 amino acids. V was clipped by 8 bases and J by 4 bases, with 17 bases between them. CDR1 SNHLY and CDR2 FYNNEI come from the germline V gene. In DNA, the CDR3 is TGTGCCAGCGGGAGTGGGCGGGGTGGCACTGAAGCTTTCTTT. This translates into CASGSGRGGTEAFF.

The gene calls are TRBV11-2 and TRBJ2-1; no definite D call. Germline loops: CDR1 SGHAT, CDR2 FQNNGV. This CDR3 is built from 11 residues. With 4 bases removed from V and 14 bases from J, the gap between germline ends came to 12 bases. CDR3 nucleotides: TGTGCCAGCAGCTCCGGCCCAGCTGAGTTCTTC. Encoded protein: CASSSGPAEFF.

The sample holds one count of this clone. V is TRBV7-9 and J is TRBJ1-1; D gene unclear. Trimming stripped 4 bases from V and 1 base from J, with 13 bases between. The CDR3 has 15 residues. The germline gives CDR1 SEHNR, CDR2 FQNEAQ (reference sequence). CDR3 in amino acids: CASSSGLRRNTEAFF. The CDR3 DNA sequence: TGTGCCAGCAGCTCAGGTTTGAGGAGGAACACTGAAGCTTTCTTT.

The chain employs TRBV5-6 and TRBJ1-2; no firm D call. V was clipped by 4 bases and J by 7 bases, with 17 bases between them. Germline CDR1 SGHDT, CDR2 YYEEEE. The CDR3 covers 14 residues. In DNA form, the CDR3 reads TGTGCCAGCAGCCCCGGGCCCGTAGCCCCTGGCTACACCTTC. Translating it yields CASSPGPVAPGYTF.

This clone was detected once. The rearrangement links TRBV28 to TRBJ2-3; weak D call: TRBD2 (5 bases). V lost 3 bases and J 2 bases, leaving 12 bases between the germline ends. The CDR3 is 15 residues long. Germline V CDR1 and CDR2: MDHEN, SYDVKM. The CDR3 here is CASSFREGNTDTQYF. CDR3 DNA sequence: TGTGCCAGCAGTTTCCGCGAGGGTAACACAGATACGCAGTATTTT.

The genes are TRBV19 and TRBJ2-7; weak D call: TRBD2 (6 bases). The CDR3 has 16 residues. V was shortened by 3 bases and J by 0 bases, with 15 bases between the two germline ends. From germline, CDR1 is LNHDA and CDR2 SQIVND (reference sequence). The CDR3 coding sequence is TGTGCCAGTAGTATCGGGATTAGCGGACCCTCCTACGAGCAGTACTTC. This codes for CASSIGISGPSYEQYF.

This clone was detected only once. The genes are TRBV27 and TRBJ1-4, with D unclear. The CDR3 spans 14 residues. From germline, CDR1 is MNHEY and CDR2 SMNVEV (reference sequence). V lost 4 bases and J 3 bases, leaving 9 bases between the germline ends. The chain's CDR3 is CASSSGLANEKLFF. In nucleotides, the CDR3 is TGTGCCAGCAGTTCAGGTTTAGCTAATGAAAAACTGTTTTTT.

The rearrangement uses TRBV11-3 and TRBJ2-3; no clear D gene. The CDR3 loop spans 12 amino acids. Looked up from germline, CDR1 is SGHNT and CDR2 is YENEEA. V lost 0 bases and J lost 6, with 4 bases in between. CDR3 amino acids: CASSLDPDTQYF. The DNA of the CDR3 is TGTGCCAGCAGCTTAGATCCGGATACGCAGTATTTT.

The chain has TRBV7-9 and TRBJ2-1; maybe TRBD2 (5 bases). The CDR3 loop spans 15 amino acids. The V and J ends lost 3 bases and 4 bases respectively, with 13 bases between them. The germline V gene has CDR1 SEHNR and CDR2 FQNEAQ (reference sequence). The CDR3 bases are TGTGCCAGCAGCTTGGACTCAACACCTTACAATGAGCAGTTCTTC. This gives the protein CASSLDSTPYNEQFF.

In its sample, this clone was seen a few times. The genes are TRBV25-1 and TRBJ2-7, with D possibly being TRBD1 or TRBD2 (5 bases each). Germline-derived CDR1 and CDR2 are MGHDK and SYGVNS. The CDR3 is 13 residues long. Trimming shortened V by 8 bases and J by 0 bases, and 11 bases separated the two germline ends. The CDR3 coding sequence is TGTGCCAGCGCCGGGACGGACTCCTACGAGCAGTACTTC. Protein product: CASAGTDSYEQYF.

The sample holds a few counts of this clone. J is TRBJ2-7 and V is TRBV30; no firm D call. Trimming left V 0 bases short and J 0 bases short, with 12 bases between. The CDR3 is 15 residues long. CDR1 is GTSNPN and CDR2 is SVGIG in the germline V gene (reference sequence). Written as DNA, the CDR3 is TGTGCCTGGAGTGTAGATGCAGGCAGCTCCTACGAGCAGTACTTC. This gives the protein CAWSVDAGSSYEQYF.